This T cell receptor (beta chain) was identified in a study of T cell repertoires in cytomegalovirus infection. Overall study: HLA-B-restricted CMV epitopes that are well studied, plus recently identified HLA-C-restricted ones, were used by the study. Study-level points and caveats: Dominant in the ex vivo response were TCR beta clonotypes restricted by HLA-C and specific for CMV.

This clonotype was found a few times. Antigen unknown. Germline CDR1 and CDR2: MNHEY and SMNVEV (reference sequence). The CDR3 is 19 amino acids. Trimming took off 3 bases at V and 0 bases at J, with 18 bases between the two ends. MiXCR, run by TCRdb on the reads, gives a single entry per CDR3 protein. The sample lists roughly 990,000 distinct CDR3 sequences, roughly 30% occurring once. This rearrangement joins TRBV27 to TRBJ1-6, with D unclear. The clonotype was recovered from a human donor in good health (CMV status not recorded). Some clones in this sample may be carry-over from other donors' samples. Source: cultured CD8+ T cells from PBMCs, taken from culture after CMV antigen stimulation. Here the CDR3 DNA reads TGTGCCAGCAGTTTTGTTCCGGACTTTCGGAGCTCCTATAATTCACCCCTCCACTTT. Residues: CASSFVPDFRSSYNSPLHF.